The TCR beta chain under discussion was sequenced for a study of blood T cell repertoires in COVID-19. Study at large: Material from acute and convalescent COVID-19 was sourced from the United States, Italy and Spain.

Only one count was recorded for this clone. CDR1 is LGHDT and CDR2 is YNNKEL in the germline V gene (reference sequence). The CDR3 has 16 amino acids. The J segment lost 8 bases and the V segment lost 3 bases, leaving 13 bases of the junction unmatched. Study processing details: From reference gene primer amplification, estimates of nucleated cell counts were derived. Some clones are missing from TCRdb's copy, which holds only in-frame ones; the method was immunoSEQ multiplex PCR. The DNA was the basis for D and trimming; V, J and clone size are from that table. The sample lists fewer than 250,000 clones; approximately 90% were seen once.

V is TRBV3-1 (or the pseudogene TRBV3-2) and J is TRBJ2-1; the match to TRBD2 covers 7 bases. Material: peripheral blood. This receptor was obtained from a man aged 25-45 years with acute or convalescent COVID-19. The CDR3 region is CASSHPGGGPNDEQFF. Here the CDR3 DNA reads TGTGCCAGCAGCCATCCTGGGGGGGGTCCGAACGATGAGCAGTTCTTC.